This TCR beta chain was sequenced for a study of CD8 T cells in Susac syndrome. Sequencing targeted TCR beta in T cells from blood (CD8+ and CD4+). The patients who served as multiple sclerosis controls were treatment-naive and had stable or active relapsing-remitting disease that fulfilled the revised McDonald criteria. Negative isolation yielded the CD8+ and CD4+ T cells, while FACS enriched the TEMRA cells. With random hexamers, reverse transcription was performed on about 0.45 to 1 ug of RNA. The immunoSEQ assay covered 54 Vbeta and 13 Jbeta segments for CDR3. TCRdb re-derived calls from the immunoSEQ multiplex PCR reads in MiXCR, one entry per CDR3 protein. There are approximately 220,000 distinct CDR3 sequences in the sample; around 93% occur only once, and about 0.08% lies in the top ten. The CDR3 extends over 14 amino acids. In germline, CDR1 is MRHNA, CDR2 SNTAGT. The J segment lost 6 bases and the V segment lost 5 bases, leaving 7 bases of the junction unmatched.

This clonotype was obtained from a human donor with multiple sclerosis. The chain carries TRBV6-4 and TRBJ2-1; 7 bases are shared with TRBD1. The sequencing sample was made of CD4+ T cells from PBMCs. The CDR3 here is CASSPGQASNEQFF. The CDR3 region has the DNA TGTGCCAGCAGTCCTGGACAGGCAAGCAATGAGCAGTTCTTC.